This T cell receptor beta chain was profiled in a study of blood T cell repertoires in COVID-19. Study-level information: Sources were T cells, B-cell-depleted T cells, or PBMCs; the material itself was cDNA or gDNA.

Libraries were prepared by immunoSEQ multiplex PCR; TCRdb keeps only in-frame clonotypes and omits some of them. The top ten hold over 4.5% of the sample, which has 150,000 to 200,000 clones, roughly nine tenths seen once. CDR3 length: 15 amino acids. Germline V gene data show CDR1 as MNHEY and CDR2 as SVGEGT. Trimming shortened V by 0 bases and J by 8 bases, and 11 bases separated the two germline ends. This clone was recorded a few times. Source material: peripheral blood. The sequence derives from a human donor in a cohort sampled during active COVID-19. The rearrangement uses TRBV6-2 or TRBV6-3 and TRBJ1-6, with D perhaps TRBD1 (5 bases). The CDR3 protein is CASSYSKGNHSPLHF. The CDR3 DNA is TGTGCCAGCAGTTACTCGAAGGGGAATCATTCACCCCTCCACTTT.